This T cell receptor beta chain was sequenced in a study of vaccination and CD4 T cells after COVID-19. Only a few counts were recorded for this clonotype. Its target is unknown. The treatment is: approximately nine-day PBMC culture with coronavirus spike peptide pools or control peptides (ViraFEST assay). Around 2 million PBMCs per well were cultured with 10 IU/ml IL-2 and about 10 ug/ml peptide pools. Scientists ran DNA taken from cultured CD4+ T cells through the Oncomine TCR Beta short-read assay for sequencing. Each CDR3 protein is one row after TCRdb ran MiXCR on the PCR reads. The sample includes 9,500 to 10,000 distinct CDR3 sequences, 50% to 65% seen only once; the top ten take approximately 20%. V lost 6 bases to trimming and J lost 1 base, with 17 bases between them. CDR1 is MNHNS, CDR2 SASEGT, per germline. The CDR3 spans 16 residues.

The chain recombines TRBV6-1 with TRBJ2-3, with D perhaps assigned TRBD1 or TRBD2 (6 bases each). The clonotype was recovered from a human donor who had recovered from COVID-19. The sequenced sample was CD4+ T cells from blood, cultured in vitro. CDR3 DNA sequence: TGTGCCAGCAGCCGAGGGGGGTTGACCCGCACAGATACGCAGTATTTT. Translating it yields CASSRGGLTRTDTQYF.